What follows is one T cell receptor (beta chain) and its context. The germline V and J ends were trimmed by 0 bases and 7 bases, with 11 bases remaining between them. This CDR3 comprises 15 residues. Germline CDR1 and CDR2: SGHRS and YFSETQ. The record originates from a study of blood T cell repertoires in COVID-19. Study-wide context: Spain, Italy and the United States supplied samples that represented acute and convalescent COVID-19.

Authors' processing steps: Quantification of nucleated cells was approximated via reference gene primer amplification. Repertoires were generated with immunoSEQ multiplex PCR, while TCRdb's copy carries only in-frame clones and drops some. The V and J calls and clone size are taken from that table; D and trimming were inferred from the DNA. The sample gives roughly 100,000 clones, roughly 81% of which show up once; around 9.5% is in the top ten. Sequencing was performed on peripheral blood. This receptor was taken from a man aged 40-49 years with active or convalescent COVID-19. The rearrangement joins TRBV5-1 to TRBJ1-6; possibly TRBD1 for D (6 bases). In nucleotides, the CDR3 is TGCGCCAGCAGCTTGGGAGGGGGGGAGAATTCACCCCTCCACTTT. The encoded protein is CASSLGGGENSPLHF.